A single TCR beta chain is shown here with its context. The CDR3 spans 14 residues. Trimming removed 3 bases at V and 3 bases at J, with 11 bases between. From germline, CDR1 is SEHNR and CDR2 FQNEAQ (reference sequence). The Seattle patients, enrolled during active infection, were followed longitudinally. Only in-frame clones appear in the TCRdb table, and some are missing; sequencing was by immunoSEQ multiplex PCR. The data hold over 85,000 clones, with 75% to 90% observed a single time. These data come from a study of blood T cell repertoires in COVID-19. Study at large: The United States, Italy and Spain supplied acute and convalescent COVID-19 samples. PBMCs, B-cell-depleted T cells, or T cells were the source of the cDNA or gDNA that made up the material.

The sequencing input was peripheral blood. This TCR was recovered from a woman aged 45-59 years with COVID-19, enrolled during active disease. The chain has TRBV7-9 and TRBJ1-2; D remains unclear. The DNA for the CDR3 is TGTGCCAGCAGCTTCCAAGCGGACCACTATGGCTACACCTTC. This gives the protein CASSFQADHYGYTF.